This TCR beta chain comes out of a study of cytomegalovirus exposure and HLA in healthy donors (dated by TCRdb to 2017 to 2019). Regarding the research as a whole: In an earlier analysis of roughly 590 of the donors, around 300 Gb of sequence data and 117 million unique TCR beta sequences from about 190 million T cells were reported. Donor age, sex, ethnicity and CMV serostatus were compiled alongside the repertoire data. On average, around 240,000 unique TCR beta nucleotide sequences were sequenced per donor among roughly 430 genotyped donors of the cohort, with roughly 18% of those sequences being non-productive. Among the approximately 400 genotyped donors, around 79% belonged to the genetic ancestry cluster associated with self-reported Caucasian donors. Class I and class II HLA loci were covered by the typing at four-digit resolution. All discovery cohort repertoires had been generated on a single sequencing platform. To predict cytomegalovirus infection status, the study brought together high-throughput TCR immunosequencing, statistical association of individual TCRs with disease status, and machine learning. Several DR-DQ haplotypes were handled as single units for association and clustering, since linkage in the cohort was strong. A later genetic analysis used genome-wide SNP genotypes for about three fifths of the 666 donors, treating that subset as a discovery cohort. About 280 gigabases of sequencing data and 75 million to 85 million unique TCR sequences made up an early release that covered about 640 HLA-typed donors. Typing coverage differed by locus: A, B, C, DRB1 and DQB1 were typed in roughly 620-630 donors, DQA1 in 500 to 550, DPA1 in nearly 610, and DPB1 in just under 490. In an earlier analysis of 550 to 700 of the donors, high-throughput TCR beta sequencing was used to judge whether each TCR beta V gene segment behaved as functional or pseudogenic. A later analysis re-analyzed previously published TCR beta repertoires from approximately 670 donors and added high-resolution HLA genotyping to study TCR occurrence patterns. Using immunosequencing, the study profiled T cell repertoires from roughly 650 subjects and related those repertoires to cytomegalovirus serostatus. Rather than using new phenotypic data, the later analysis identified candidate immune exposures from TCR beta sequences and from how often those sequences occurred across donors. The study aimed to test whether cataloging public T cell receptors could reveal signatures of past pathogen exposure. A separate validation cohort of roughly 120 different subjects was used in addition to the roughly 720-subject first cohort.

Points on this clone: It lacks a known antigen. Base qualities are missing; no much larger clone stands one base away.

The CDR3 contains 14 residues, cysteine and phenylalanine counted. Only the CDR3 part of the read is kept: 42 bases, read in frame from the first base. Cut back by 4 bases and 8 bases, the V and J ends lie 18 bases apart. Per the germline V gene (reference sequence), SGHNT is the CDR1 and YYREEE is the CDR2. The library was obtained by the immunoSEQ multiplex PCR assay. For the multiplex PCR, a mixture combining 60 forward primers for TCR Vbeta segments and 13 reverse primers for TCR Jbeta segments was used. Amplification of the CDR3 region of rearranged TCR beta genes was performed with a multiplex PCR assay on genomic DNA. The amplified TCR beta libraries were sequenced on the Illumina HiSeq System as 87-base-pair reads. As for how the authors treated the data: Across the 700 or so repertoires, a later analysis counted tens of millions of unique TCR beta chains, approximately 12 million of which were shared by at least two donors. Raw reads were error-corrected and collapsed into unique sequences with a nearest-neighbor algorithm that merged closely related sequences to remove PCR and sequencing errors. To assign V, D and J gene segments, CDR3 sequences were aligned to IMGT reference sequences. For a sequence to be retained, a match of at least six nucleotides to both a V gene segment and a J gene segment was required. Rearrangements were called productive when the CDR3 lacked stop codons and stayed in frame with V and J; all others were non-productive. Following IMGT convention, CDR3 was defined as the stretch from the second conserved V-encoded cysteine to the conserved J-encoded phenylalanine. In an earlier analysis of roughly 580 of the donors, sequences lacking an unambiguous match to a single V gene segment were excluded. In an earlier analysis of 587 of the donors, V segments were called functional above 56.7% productive rearrangements and were called segregating when the between-donor standard deviation exceeded 5%. To diagnose cytomegalovirus status from the catalog of TCR beta chain sequences, a statistical classification framework was built. In a later analysis, V and J genes were assigned by comparing TCR nucleotide sequences against IMGT/GENE-DB human TR gene sequences. The TCRdist pipeline was used in a later analysis to assign CDR3 sequences and most-parsimonious VDJ recombination scenarios. In a later analysis, each TCR beta chain was defined by its CDR3 amino acid sequence together with its V-gene family, and reads without a unique V-gene family were excluded. A later analysis removed 550 to 650 highly shared, low-generation-probability nucleotide sequences to deal with suspected cross-contamination and a sequencing artifact. A later analysis calculated a clonal expansion index for each public chain from normalized within-repertoire ranks of inferred template counts. In a later analysis, generation probabilities were computed with a VDJ recombination model fitted to out-of-frame rearrangements, and the resulting probabilities were checked against IGoR. Hypergeometric tests were used in a later analysis to score TCR-TCR, TCR-HLA and TCR-CMV co-occurrence, with a repertoire-size bias correction applied to the TCR pairs. To estimate false discovery rates, a later analysis permuted the HLA or CMV assignments 20 times. In a later analysis, co-occurring TCRs were grouped using DBSCAN, and TCRdist sequence similarity was added for clustering within HLA-allele-positive subsets. Co-occurrence clustering excluded repertoires with fewer than 30,000 or more than 120,000 public chains, plus five with anomalous nucleotide sharing. Imported from immuneACCESS, the table was reduced by TCRdb to in-frame sequences with V and J called. These copies leave out some clones; in studies compared against another copy, an unresolved V gene accounts for under half, and the cause of the remainder is not known. V and J calls and clone size come straight from that table; D and trimming were deduced from the DNA. The sample table shows 150,000 or so clones, and around three quarters are seen once. Roughly an eighth of the sample comes from the top ten.

The cohort consisted of some 730 healthy bone marrow donors. At the time of sampling, all cohort members were nominally healthy, though unrecorded immune exposures were likely present. The donor tested CMV seropositive, placing the donor among the roughly 300 seropositive members of the cohort. A peripheral blood sample was provided by each donor, and peripheral blood mononuclear cells were used for TCR beta sequencing. The Qiagen DNeasy Blood Extraction Kit was used to extract genomic DNA from the blood cell samples. Study-level results and caveats: The classifier was reported to diagnose cytomegalovirus status with high specificity and sensitivity in both the original cohort and the validation cohort. A further reported finding was that TCR beta sequences accurately predicted the HLA-A and HLA-B alleles for most subjects in the first cohort. In a later genetic analysis, fewer N-insertions in productive TCRs were reported among donors in an Asian-associated ancestry cluster than the roughly 670-donor mean. For the cohort, immune exposure information was limited to CMV serostatus. Specific HLA alleles were associated with about 17,000 TCR beta sequences at a false discovery rate of 0.05 in a later analysis. Assigning TCR associations to individual alleles was difficult when HLA alleles, especially DR and DQ, strongly co-occurred. The presence/absence analyses assumed that sequencing depth was roughly uniform across donors, and that assumption may not be true. Several of the top co-occurrence clusters appeared to be linked to parvovirus B19, influenza, CMV and Epstein-Barr virus, according to a later analysis. Because the 87-base-pair reads could not distinguish some IMGT-functional V segments, including TRBV6-2 and TRBV6-3, those segments were excluded. Because some donors lacked HLA typing at each locus, the association tests relied only on the typed subset. In the study, 164 TCR beta chains were listed as associated with cytomegalovirus. Linkage disequilibrium might explain the correlated functional status among segregating V segments, but an unknown experimental factor could not be ruled out. Only TCR beta chains were sequenced in this cohort, and the absence of alpha or paired-chain data limited detectable features. In an earlier analysis of 500 to 650 of the donors, most TCR beta V segments appeared in productive rearrangements about 87% or about 30% of the time, broadly matching IMGT annotations. A cluster of highly shared sequence variants was judged likely to be a technical artifact of the sequencing pipeline. Approximately 18 rarely observed V segments, including chromosome 9 orphons, were excluded from the earlier analysis of several hundred of the donors because counts were too low. In a later analysis, HLA-associated TCR beta chains were found to be more clonally expanded and to have lower generation probabilities than equally common non-associated chains. According to a later analysis, most CMV-associated TCR beta chains appeared to be HLA-restricted, and the HLA associations seemed to be driven largely by CMV exposure. An association between a missense DCLRE1C variant and V-gene and J-gene trimming of TCR beta chains was found in a later genetic analysis and replicated in an independent cohort. In vitro tests confirmed that a few of the cytomegalovirus-associated TCR beta chains recognize cytomegalovirus antigens. The authors suggested that the approach could potentially be generalized to other disease states and immunological phenotypes. According to a later analysis, TCR association rates differed among HLA loci, with DRB1 alleles showing the most associated TCRs and HLA-C alleles showing the fewest. Most TCR sequences were seen in very few donors, while some public TCRs were found in many individuals.

Recombination linked TRBV5-4 to TRBJ1-2, and the D gene may be TRBD1, 5 bases matching. Sequencing used PBMCs. The receptor comes from a man aged 35 to 55 in good health and CMV-seropositive. The CDR3 sequence is CASSLGPTTRGYTF. In nucleotide form, the sequence is TGTGCCAGCAGCCTGGGACCGACTACTAGGGGCTACACCTTC.